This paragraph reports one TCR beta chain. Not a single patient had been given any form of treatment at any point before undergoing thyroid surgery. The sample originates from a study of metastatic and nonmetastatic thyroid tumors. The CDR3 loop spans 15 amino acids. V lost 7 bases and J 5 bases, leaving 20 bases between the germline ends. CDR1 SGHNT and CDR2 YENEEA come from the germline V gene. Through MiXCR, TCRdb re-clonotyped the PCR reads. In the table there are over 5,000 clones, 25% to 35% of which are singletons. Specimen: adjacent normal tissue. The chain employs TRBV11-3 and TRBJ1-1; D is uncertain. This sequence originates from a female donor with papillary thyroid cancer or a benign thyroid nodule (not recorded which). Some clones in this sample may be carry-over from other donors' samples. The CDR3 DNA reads TGTGCCAGCACAACCCTTCTGTTCGGGCAAACTGAAGCTTTCTTT. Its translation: CASTTLLFGQTEAFF.